This entry describes one T cell receptor beta chain. Only in-frame clones appear in the TCRdb table, and some are missing; sequencing was by immunoSEQ multiplex PCR. The sample includes fewer than 100,000 clones, about 97% of them seen just once. Trimming shortened V by 1 base and J by 4 bases, and 18 bases separated the two germline ends. This CDR3 has 17 residues. Per the germline V gene, CDR1 is LGHNA and CDR2 is YNFKEQ. The data were obtained in a study of technical replicates of blood from a few donors. The genes are TRBV4-2 and TRBJ2-3, with a tentative D call TRBD2 (5 bases). The specimen was T cells isolated from PBMCs. The TCR comes from a human donor in good health. CDR3 sequence (DNA): TGTGCCAGCAGCCAAGGGGCCCGGGGAATCTCAGCAGATACGCAGTATTTT. Translated: CASSQGARGISADTQYF.